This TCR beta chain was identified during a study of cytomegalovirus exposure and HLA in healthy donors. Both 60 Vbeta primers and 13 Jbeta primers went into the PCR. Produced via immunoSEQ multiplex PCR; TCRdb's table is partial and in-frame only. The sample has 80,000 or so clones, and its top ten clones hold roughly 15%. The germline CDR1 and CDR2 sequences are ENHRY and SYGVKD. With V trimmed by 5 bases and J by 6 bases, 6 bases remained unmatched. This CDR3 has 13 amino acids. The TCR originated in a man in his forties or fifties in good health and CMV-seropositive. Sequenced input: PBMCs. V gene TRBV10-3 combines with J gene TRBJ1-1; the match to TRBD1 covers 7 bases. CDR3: CAISKGGQSEAFF. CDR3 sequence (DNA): TGTGCCATCAGTAAAGGGGGCCAATCTGAAGCTTTCTTT.